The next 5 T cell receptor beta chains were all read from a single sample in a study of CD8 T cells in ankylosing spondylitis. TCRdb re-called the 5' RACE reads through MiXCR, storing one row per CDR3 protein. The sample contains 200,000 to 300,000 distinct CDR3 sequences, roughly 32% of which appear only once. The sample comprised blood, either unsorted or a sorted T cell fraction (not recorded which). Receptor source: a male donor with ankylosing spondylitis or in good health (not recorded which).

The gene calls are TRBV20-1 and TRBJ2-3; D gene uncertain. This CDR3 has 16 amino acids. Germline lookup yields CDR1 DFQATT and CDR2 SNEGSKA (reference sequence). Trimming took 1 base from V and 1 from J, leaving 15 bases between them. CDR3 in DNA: TGCAGTGCTAGAGGAGGACCTATAGGCCGCACAGATACGCAGTATTTT. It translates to CSARGGPIGRTDTQYF.

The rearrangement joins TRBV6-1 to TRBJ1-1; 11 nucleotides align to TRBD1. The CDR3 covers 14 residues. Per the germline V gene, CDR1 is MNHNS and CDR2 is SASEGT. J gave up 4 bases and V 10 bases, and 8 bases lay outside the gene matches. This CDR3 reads CAIGQGAAITEAFF. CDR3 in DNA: TGTGCCATAGGACAGGGGGCTGCTATCACTGAAGCTTTCTTT.

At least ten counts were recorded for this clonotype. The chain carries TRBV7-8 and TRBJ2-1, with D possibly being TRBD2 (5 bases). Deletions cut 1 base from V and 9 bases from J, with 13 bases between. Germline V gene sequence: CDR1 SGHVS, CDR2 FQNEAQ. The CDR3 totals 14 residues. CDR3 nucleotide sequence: TGTGCCAGCAGCTTAGAATACGGGAACGGTGAGCAGTTCTTC. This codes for CASSLEYGNGEQFF. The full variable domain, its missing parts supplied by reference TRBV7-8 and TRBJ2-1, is GAGVSQSPRYKVAKRGQDVALRCDPISGHVSLFWYQQALGQGPEFLTYFQNEAQLDKSGLPSDRFFAERPEGSVSTLKIQRTQQEDSAVYLCASSLEYGNGEQFFGPGTRLTVL.

The CDR3 region is CASSISGGSNQPQHF. As DNA, the CDR3 is TGTGCCAGCAGCATATCGGGCGGGAGCAATCAGCCCCAGCATTTT. The V call is TRBV7-2, the J call TRBJ1-5; D not certain. The V gene's germline CDR1 is SGHTA and CDR2 FQGNSA. The CDR3 covers 15 residues. V lost 5 bases, J lost 1 base, and 12 bases lay in between.

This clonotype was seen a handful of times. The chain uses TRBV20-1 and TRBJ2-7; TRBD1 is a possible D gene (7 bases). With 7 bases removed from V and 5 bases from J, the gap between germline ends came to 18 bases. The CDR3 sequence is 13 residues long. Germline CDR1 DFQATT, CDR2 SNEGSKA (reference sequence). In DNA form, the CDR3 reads TGCAGTGAACTTCAGGGGGGAGGCAACGAGCAGTACTTC. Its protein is CSELQGGGNEQYF.